This TCR beta chain was found in a study of CD8+ T cells in alopecia areata. Study-level points and caveats: Mice showed clearer TCR sharing than patients did, a gap that was possibly HLA-related. Among the top 100, expanded CD8+ clones were significantly decreased by tofacitinib, as was scalp clonality.

As to this clone: Antigen unknown.

It was cDNA, reverse transcribed from extracted RNA, that served as the sequencing template. The data were produced by immunoSEQ multiplex PCR, yet TCRdb's version contains in-frame clones alone and is incomplete. The table lists 90,000 to 150,000 clones, roughly 63% of them singletons. Specified treatment: oral pan-JAK inhibitor, 5-10 mg twice daily. The CDR3 consists of 14 residues. The V and J ends lost 5 bases and 2 bases respectively, with 12 bases between them. Per germline, CDR1 MNHEY and CDR2 SMNVEV (reference sequence). This chain links TRBV27 with TRBJ1-1; D might be TRBD1 (6 bases). This receptor was taken from a human donor with alopecia areata. Sequences were derived from CD8+ T cells sorted from blood, sampled at week 4, from a patient treated with tofacitinib. In DNA form, the CDR3 reads TGTGCCAGCAGTCCCGGACAGATTAACACTGAAGCTTTCTTT. Residues: CASSPGQINTEAFF.